This T cell receptor (beta chain) was captured in a study of blood T cell repertoires in COVID-19. For the study at large: The study drew acute and convalescent COVID-19 samples from the United States, Italy and Spain. From T cells, B-cell-depleted T cells, or PBMCs came the material, which was cDNA or gDNA.

Assay: immunoSEQ multiplex PCR; the TCRdb copy retains only in-frame clones and omits some. The data contain about 12,000 clones, roughly 82% of them singletons. Trimming left V 8 bases short and J 0 bases short, with 11 bases between. The germline V gene encodes CDR1 SNHLY and CDR2 FYNNEI. The CDR3 loop spans 13 amino acids. Material for sequencing was peripheral blood. J is TRBJ2-7 and V is TRBV2; TRBD2 is a possible D gene (6 bases). The TCR sequence derives from a human donor in a cohort sampled during active COVID-19. The CDR3 loop is CASGGTFSYEQYF. The CDR3 bases are TGTGCCAGCGGGGGGACTTTCTCCTACGAGCAGTACTTC.